This TCR beta chain was sequenced during a study of CD8+ T cells in alopecia areata. Study-level information: Grafting placed skin from approximately 6-12-month-old C3H/HeJ donors with spontaneous alopecia onto roughly 7-10-week-old female C3H/HeJ mice. Whole-study findings and limits: More clonal than normal scalp was lesional scalp, particularly alopecia totalis/universalis. Scalp sequencing captures resident alphabeta T cells of normal skin too.

Germline CDR1 MNHDT, CDR2 YYDKIL. The CDR3 is 16 amino acids. The V gene end was trimmed by 1 base and the J gene end by 3 bases; junction bases not matched to a gene: 6. Following RNA extraction, reverse transcription yielded cDNA that acted as the sequencing template. Clones were read by immunoSEQ multiplex PCR, and TCRdb kept only the in-frame ones, dropping some. This sample carries 270,000 or so clones, none of them present only once. After pooling, cutaneous lymph node cells were sorted with CD4, CD8alpha, NKG2D, NKG2ACE and other markers. With respect to this clone: Its specificity is not known. Mouse gene names apply. The CDR3 goes on 4 residues after the read ends, and that part is filled in from the germline J gene.

The receptor was derived from a C3H/HeJ mouse with alopecia areata. MHC haplotype of the strain: H2-k. The genes are TRBV17 and TRBJ2-7; 10 nucleotides match TRBD2. Sequenced: CD4+ T cells sorted from a lymph node. The CDR3 sequence: CASSRAILGGNYEQYF. The sequenced CDR3 bases are TGTGCTAGCAGTAGAGCCATACTGGGGGGGAACTAT. The entire variable domain, with the rest obtained from reference TRBV17 and TRBJ2-7, is as follows: DTTVKQNPRYKLARVGKPVNLICSQTMNHDTMYWYQKKPNQAPKLLLFYYDKILNREADTFEKFQSSRPNNSFCSLYIGSAGLEYSAMYLCASSRAILGGNYEQYFGPGTRLTVL.